This T cell receptor (beta chain) stems from a study of long-term antiretroviral therapy in people with HIV. Findings and caveats of the study: Pre-ART expanded TRB clones stayed dominant throughout, though often decreasing after ART. ART preceded a rise in diversity that nonetheless stayed lower than in transplant donor controls.

A minimum of one pre-ART and two post-ART PBMC samples existed for each donor. Sequencing used immunoSEQ v3.0 at survey level. Sequencing aimed at about 35,000-55,000 T-cell genomes per sample. Data came from immunoSEQ multiplex PCR; TCRdb stores just in-frame clones and leaves some out. Of roughly 30,000 clones in the sample, about 86% were seen once. V was cut by 0 bases and J by 3 bases, with 11 bases left in between. CDR1 and CDR2 (germline): MNHEY, SVGAGI. The CDR3 contains 15 residues. As regards this clone: Its antigen remains unknown.

The specimen was unsorted PBMCs, collected 0.8 years after starting antiretroviral therapy. This chain uses TRBV6-5 with TRBJ1-1; D is possibly TRBD1 (5 bases). The sequence was obtained from a woman in her 30s with HIV. The CDR3 spells CASSYSRRGDTEAFF. The CDR3 bases are TGTGCCAGCAGTTACTCGAGGCGGGGGGACACTGAAGCTTTCTTT.